The 10 T cell receptor beta chains in this list originate from one sample, sequenced in a study of naive and memory T cell subsets. The beta constant-region primer was an equimolar mix of two oligonucleotides covering TRBC1 and TRBC2. Nested alpha and beta constant-region primers with the SP2 primer drove four PCR rounds on ligated cDNA. TCRdb redid the calling of the UMI-ligation and nested PCR reads with MiXCR, one entry per CDR3 protein. The sample yields 20,000 to 25,000 distinct CDR3 sequences, over 7% seen once. Specimen: central memory CD8+ T cells from blood. These receptors all come from a human donor in good health.

This clonotype was seen only a few times. The chain has TRBV20-1 and TRBJ2-1, with D possibly TRBD2 on 6 matching bases. The germline V gene has CDR1 DFQATT and CDR2 SNEGSKA (reference sequence). V gave up 6 bases and J gave up 8 bases, with 17 bases separating them. This CDR3 spans 13 amino acids. This CDR3 is CSAPLGLWDEQFF. CDR3 bases: TGCAGTGCCCCCCTTGGACTATGGGATGAGCAGTTCTTC.

This clonotype was seen a handful of times. The V and J genes are TRBV7-9 and TRBJ2-1; unclear D gene. V was clipped by 5 bases and J by 3 bases, with 14 bases between them. The CDR3 runs to 15 residues. Germline V CDR1 and CDR2: SEHNR, FQNEAQ (reference sequence). In DNA form, the CDR3 reads TGTGCCAGCAGCCCTCAGTTAGATTACTACAATGAGCAGTTCTTC. It is translated as CASSPQLDYYNEQFF.

The rearrangement uses TRBV7-2 and TRBJ2-7; 7 bases match TRBD2. With 5 bases clipped from V and 4 bases from J, the junction kept 5 bases outside the gene matches. Germline V lookup: CDR1 SGHTA, CDR2 FQGNSA. The CDR3 has 13 amino acids. The CDR3 loop is CASSPRAGYEQYF. CDR3 sequence (DNA): TGTGCCAGCAGCCCCCGAGCGGGATACGAGCAGTACTTC.

This chain connects TRBV2 to TRBJ1-1; D is possibly TRBD1 (6 bases). Trimming took off 6 bases at V and 3 bases at J, with 23 bases between the two ends. The CDR3 is 17 residues long. Germline CDR1 is SNHLY and CDR2 is FYNNEI. This chain's CDR3 is CASSHEYRERGDTEAFF. The CDR3 nucleotides are TGTGCCAGCAGCCACGAATACAGGGAGCGGGGCGACACTGAAGCTTTCTTT.

Of note for this clonotype: Compared with germline, one end of the junction differs, possibly owing to a read error. The V and J genes are TRBV20-1 and TRBJ2-1; D gene uncertain. The CDR3 length is 14 residues. Germline V CDR1 and CDR2: DFQATT, SNEGSKA (reference sequence). The CDR3 region has the DNA TGCAGTGCTAGACGGCCCGAAAGGGATTATGAGCTGTTCTTC. It translates to CSARRPERDYELFF.

This clonotype was recorded many times. This rearrangement joins TRBV6-5 to TRBJ2-1, with 7 positions matching TRBD1. Germline V lookup: CDR1 MNHEY, CDR2 SVGAGI. The CDR3 sequence is 16 residues long. V lost 5 bases and J lost 2; bases outside the gene matches: 9. CDR3 loop: CASSRDSLVPYNEQFF. In DNA, the CDR3 is TGTGCCAGCAGTAGGGACAGTCTTGTCCCCTACAATGAGCAGTTCTTC.

The rearrangement uses TRBV15 and TRBJ2-1; 9 nucleotides agree with TRBD2. Germline V gives CDR1 LNHNV, CDR2 YYDKDF (reference sequence). V lost 1 base to trimming and J lost 6 bases; unmatched junction nucleotides: 4. The CDR3 has 15 amino acids. CDR3 sequence (DNA): TGTGCCACCAGCAGAGGCGGGGGGGGTTTCAATGAGCAGTTCTTC. This sequence encodes CATSRGGGGFNEQFF.

This clonotype appeared a few times. Here the CDR3 DNA reads TGTGCCAGCTCACCGGGTCGCTTTGGGCGCCAATCCTACAATGAGCAGTTCTTC. Its protein product is CASSPGRFGRQSYNEQFF. The chain carries TRBV18 and TRBJ2-1; D not certain. CDR1 is KGHSH, CDR2 LQKENI, per germline. This CDR3 region has 18 residues. V was clipped by 3 bases and J by 1 base, with 19 bases between them.

This clonotype has a handful of counts. This chain links TRBV20-1 with TRBJ2-7, with 8 bases aligning to TRBD2. The CDR3 is made up of 15 amino acids. From germline, CDR1 is DFQATT and CDR2 SNEGSKA (reference sequence). V gave up 2 bases and J gave up 1 base; unmatched junction bases: 7. As DNA, the CDR3 is TGCAGTGCTAGATGGTTAGCGGGGACTTCCTACGAGCAGTACTTC. It translates to CSARWLAGTSYEQYF.

This clonotype has more than one count but fewer than ten. The chain links TRBV3-1 to TRBJ2-7; 11 positions match TRBD1. With V trimmed by 6 bases and J by 4 bases, 8 bases remained unmatched. The CDR3 consists of 15 residues. The germline V gene encodes CDR1 LGHDT and CDR2 YNNKEL (reference sequence). The CDR3 nucleotides are TGTGCCAGCAGTATGGGACAGGGGGTTTGGTACGAGCAGTACTTC. Protein product: CASSMGQGVWYEQYF.